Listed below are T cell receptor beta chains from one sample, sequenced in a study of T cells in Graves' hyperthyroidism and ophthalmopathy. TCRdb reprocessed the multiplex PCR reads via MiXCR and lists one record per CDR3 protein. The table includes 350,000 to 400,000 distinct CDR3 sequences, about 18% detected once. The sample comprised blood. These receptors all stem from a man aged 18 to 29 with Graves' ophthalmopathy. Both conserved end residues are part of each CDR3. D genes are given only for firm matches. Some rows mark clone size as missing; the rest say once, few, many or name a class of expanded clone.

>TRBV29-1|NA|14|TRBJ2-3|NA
CSVEDRVAADTQYF
TGCAGCGTTGAAGATAGGGTGGCGGCAGATACGCAGTATTTT
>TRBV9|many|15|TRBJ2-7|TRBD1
CASSETDRGQYEQYF
TGTGCCAGCAGCGAGACGGACAGGGGGCAGTACGAGCAGTACTTC
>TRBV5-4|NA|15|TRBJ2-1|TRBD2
CASSFRPGLASEQFF
TGTGCCAGCAGCTTTCGGCCGGGACTAGCGTCTGAGCAGTTCTTC
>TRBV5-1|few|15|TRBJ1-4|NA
CASSLGSGANEKLFF
TGCGCCAGCAGCTTGGGGTCGGGGGCTAATGAAAAACTGTTTTTT
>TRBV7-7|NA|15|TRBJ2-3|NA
CASSPGVGRTDTQYF
TGTGCTAGCAGCCCAGGGGTGGGGCGCACAGATACGCAGTATTTT
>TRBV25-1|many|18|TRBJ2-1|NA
CASSDPSDSRKPPDEQFF
TGTGCCAGCAGTGACCCTTCTGACAGTCGCAAACCACCAGATGAGCAGTTCTTC
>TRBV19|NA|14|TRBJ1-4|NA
CASRSGGSNEKLFF
TGTGCCAGTAGATCGGGGGGATCTAATGAAAAACTGTTTTTT
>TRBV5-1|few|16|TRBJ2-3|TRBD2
CASSLGRGASTDTQYF
TGCGCCAGCAGCTTGGGGCGGGGGGCCAGCACAGATACGCAGTATTTT
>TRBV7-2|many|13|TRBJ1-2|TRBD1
CASSVGQGAGYTF
TGTGCCAGCAGCGTGGGACAGGGAGCCGGCTACACCTTC
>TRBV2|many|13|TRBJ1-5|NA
CASSDVSNQPQHF
TGTGCCAGCAGCGATGTAAGCAATCAGCCCCAGCATTTT
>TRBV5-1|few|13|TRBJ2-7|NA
CASSLGDTNEQYF
TGCGCCAGCAGCTTGGGGGACACCAACGAGCAGTACTTC
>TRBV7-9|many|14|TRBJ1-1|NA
CASSFDRSATEAFF
TGTGCCAGCAGCTTCGACAGGTCGGCCACTGAAGCTTTCTTT
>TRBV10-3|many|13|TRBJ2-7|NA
CAISEWTDFEQYF
TGTGCCATCAGTGAGTGGACGGATTTCGAGCAGTACTTC
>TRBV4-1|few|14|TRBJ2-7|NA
CASSQPSVPREQYF
TGCGCCAGCAGCCAACCTTCGGTTCCTCGGGAGCAGTACTTC
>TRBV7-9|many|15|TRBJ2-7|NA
CASSLDPWQAGEQYF
TGTGCCAGCAGCTTAGATCCGTGGCAGGCGGGCGAGCAGTACTTC
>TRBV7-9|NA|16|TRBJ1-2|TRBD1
CASSHPETGVDYGYTF
TGTGCCAGCAGCCACCCCGAGACAGGGGTCGACTATGGCTACACCTTC
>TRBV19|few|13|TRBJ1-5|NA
CASSFQDYQPQHF
TGTGCCAGTAGTTTCCAGGATTATCAGCCCCAGCATTTT
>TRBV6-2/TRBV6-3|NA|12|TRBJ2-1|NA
CASRDRWNEQFF
TGTGCCAGCAGGGACCGCTGGAATGAGCAGTTCTTC
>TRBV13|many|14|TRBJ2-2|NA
CASSLRGQTGELFF
TGTGCCAGCAGCCTCAGAGGGCAGACCGGGGAGCTGTTTTTT
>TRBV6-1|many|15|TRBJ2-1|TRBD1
CASSAGTGGINEQFF
TGTGCCAGCAGTGCCGGGACAGGGGGCATCAATGAGCAGTTCTTC
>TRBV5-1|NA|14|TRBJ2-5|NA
CASSLNVGKETQYF
TGCGCCAGCAGCTTGAACGTAGGAAAAGAGACCCAGTACTTC
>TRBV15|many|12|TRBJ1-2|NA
CATRGAVLGYTF
TGTGCCACCAGAGGTGCAGTCCTTGGCTACACCTTC
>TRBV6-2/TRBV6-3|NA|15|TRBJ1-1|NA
CASSVQGTEVTEAFF
TGTGCCAGCAGTGTACAGGGTACGGAGGTTACTGAAGCTTTCTTT
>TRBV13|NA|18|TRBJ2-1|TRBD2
CASSLGRLAGGGSNEQFF
TGTGCCAGCAGCTTAGGTCGGCTAGCGGGGGGTGGGAGCAATGAGCAGTTCTTC
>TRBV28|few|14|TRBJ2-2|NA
CASSFPTSSGELFF
TGTGCCAGCAGTTTCCCCACGAGCAGCGGGGAGCTGTTTTTT
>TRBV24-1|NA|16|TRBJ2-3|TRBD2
CATSDPSGPGTDTQYF
TGTGCCACCAGTGACCCTAGCGGGCCTGGCACAGATACGCAGTATTTT
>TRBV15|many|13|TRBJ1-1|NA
CATSRGTNTEAFF
TGTGCCACCAGCCGGGGAACGAACACTGAAGCTTTCTTT
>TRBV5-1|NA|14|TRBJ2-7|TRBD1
CASKGTGETYEQYF
TGCGCCAGCAAAGGGACAGGGGAAACCTACGAGCAGTACTTC
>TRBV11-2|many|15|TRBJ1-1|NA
CASSSYKTVNTEAFF
TGTGCCAGCAGCTCGTACAAGACCGTTAACACTGAAGCTTTCTTT
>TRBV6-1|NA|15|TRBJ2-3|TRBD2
CASTSGACGTDTQYF
TGTGCCAGCACTAGCGGGGCGTGCGGGACAGATACGCAGTATTTT
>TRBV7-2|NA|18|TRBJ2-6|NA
CASSPTGTDETGANVLTF
TGTGCCAGCAGCCCAACCGGGACCGACGAGACTGGGGCCAACGTCCTGACTTTC
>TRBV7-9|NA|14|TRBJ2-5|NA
CASSLGRYQETQYF
TGTGCCAGCAGCTTAGGCAGGTACCAAGAGACCCAGTACTTC
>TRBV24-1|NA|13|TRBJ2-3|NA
CATSPTGADTQYF
TGTGCCACCAGCCCAACTGGTGCAGATACGCAGTATTTT
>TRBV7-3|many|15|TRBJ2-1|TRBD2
CASSPRGGAYNEQFF
TGTGCCAGCAGCCCCCGGGGGGGGGCCTACAATGAGCAGTTCTTC
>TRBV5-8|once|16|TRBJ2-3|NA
CASSFGVAFRGDTQYF
TGTGCCAGCAGCTTTGGGGTGGCCTTCCGGGGAGATACGCAGTATTTT
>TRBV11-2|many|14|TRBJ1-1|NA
CASSLAFAGSEAFF
TGTGCCAGCAGCTTAGCGTTCGCGGGGTCTGAAGCTTTCTTT
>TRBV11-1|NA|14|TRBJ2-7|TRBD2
CASSTRGGWFWQYF
TGTGCCAGCAGTACTCGGGGGGGCTGGTTTTGGCAGTACTTC
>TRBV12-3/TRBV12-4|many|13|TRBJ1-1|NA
CASSRASSTEAFF
TGTGCCAGCAGTCGAGCCTCAAGTACTGAAGCTTTCTTT
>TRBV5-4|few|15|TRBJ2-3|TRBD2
CASTLGLSYTDTQYF
TGTGCCAGCACCTTGGGACTATCCTACACAGATACGCAGTATTTT
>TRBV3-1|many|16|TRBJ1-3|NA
CASSQDRRRSGNTIYF
TGTGCCAGCAGCCAAGATCGGAGACGCTCTGGAAACACCATATATTTT
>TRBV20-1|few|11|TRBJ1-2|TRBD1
CSARQGDGYTF
TGCAGTGCTAGGCAGGGGGATGGCTACACCTTC
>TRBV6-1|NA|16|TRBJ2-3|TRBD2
CASSEGLAGGQDTQYF
TGTGCCAGCAGTGAAGGATTAGCGGGGGGGCAGGATACGCAGTATTTT
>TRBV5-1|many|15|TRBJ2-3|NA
CASSFSTSTTDTQYF
TGCGCCAGCAGCTTTAGTACAAGTACCACAGATACGCAGTATTTT
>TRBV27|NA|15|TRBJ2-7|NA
CAGSLSLGLLSQQYF
TGTGCCGGCAGTTTATCTTTAGGGCTGCTAAGCCAGCAGTACTTC
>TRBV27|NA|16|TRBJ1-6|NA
CASSYGVGAPNSPLHF
TGTGCCAGCAGTTACGGTGTTGGGGCGCCTAATTCACCCCTCCACTTT
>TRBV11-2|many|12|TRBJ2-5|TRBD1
CASKGQEETQYF
TGTGCCAGCAAGGGACAGGAAGAGACCCAGTACTTC
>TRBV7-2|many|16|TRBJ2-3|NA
CASSLAGKSSTDTQYF
TGTGCCAGCAGCTTAGCTGGGAAATCGAGCACAGATACGCAGTATTTT
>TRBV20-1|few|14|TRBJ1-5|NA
CSASPPVGNQPQHF
TGCAGTGCTAGTCCCCCGGTGGGCAATCAGCCCCAGCATTTT
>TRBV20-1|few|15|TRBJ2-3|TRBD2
CSAPGLAGGRYTQYF
TGCAGTGCTCCAGGCCTAGCGGGGGGGCGTTATACGCAGTATTTT
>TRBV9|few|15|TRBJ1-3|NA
CASSVSIDSGNTIYF
TGTGCCAGCAGCGTCAGTATCGACTCTGGAAACACCATATATTTT
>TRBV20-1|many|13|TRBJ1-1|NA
CSARDGMNTEAFF
TGCAGTGCTAGGGACGGGATGAACACTGAAGCTTTCTTT
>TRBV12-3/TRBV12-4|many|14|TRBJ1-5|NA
CASTEGEVSQPQHF
TGTGCCAGCACCGAGGGGGAGGTGAGCCAGCCCCAGCATTTT
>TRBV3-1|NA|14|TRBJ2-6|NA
CASSQDWGKGVLTF
TGTGCCAGCAGCCAAGATTGGGGTAAGGGCGTCCTGACTTTC